The 13 T cell receptor beta chains given below trace back to one sample, sequenced in a study of blood T cell repertoires in COVID-19. Using immunoSEQ multiplex PCR, the repertoire was profiled, and TCRdb retains in-frame clones only, with some absent. Of 150,000 to 200,000 clones in the sample, roughly 90% are singletons; the top ten hold approximately 1.4%. The specimen was peripheral blood. The receptor set was obtained from a woman aged 50 to 60 with acute or convalescent COVID-19.

The gene calls are TRBV9 and TRBJ2-2; possibly TRBD2 for D (5 bases). The germline V gene encodes CDR1 SGDLS and CDR2 YYNGEE. The CDR3 is made up of 18 amino acids. V was pared by 3 bases and J by 0 bases, with 18 bases between. CDR3 DNA: TGTGCCAGCAGCGCCGGGGTAATTGGGGAATCGAACACCGGGGAGCTGTTTTTT. Amino acid sequence: CASSAGVIGESNTGELFF.

The chain couples TRBV3-1 (or the pseudogene TRBV3-2) to TRBJ1-3; TRBD1 matches at 8 bases. Looked up from germline, CDR1 is LGHDT and CDR2 is YNNKEL (reference sequence). Unmatched junction bases numbered 5, after V lost 1 base and J lost 0 bases. This CDR3 region has 17 residues. CDR3 residues: CASSQGQGYLSGNTIYF. The CDR3 nucleotides are TGTGCCAGCAGCCAAGGACAGGGGTACCTCTCTGGAAACACCATATATTTT.

The chain employs TRBV15 and TRBJ1-1; a weak D match, TRBD1 (5 bases). CDR3 length equals 17 residues. The V end lost 0 bases, the J end lost 5 bases, and 19 bases lay between the germline ends. Per the germline V gene, CDR1 is LNHNV and CDR2 is YYDKDF (reference sequence). CDR3 region: CATSRDATRGMGTEAFF. DNA for the CDR3: TGTGCCACCAGCAGAGATGCGACACGGGGGATGGGAACTGAAGCTTTCTTT.

V gene TRBV30 combines with J gene TRBJ2-1; TRBD1 matches at 11 bases. Unmatched junction bases numbered 9, after V lost 2 bases and J lost 6 bases. Germline V gives CDR1 GTSNPN, CDR2 SVGIG (reference sequence). The CDR3 consists of 16 residues. The CDR3 reads CAWSTRDRGKSNEQFF. In nucleotides, the CDR3 is TGTGCCTGGAGTACCCGGGACAGGGGGAAGAGCAATGAGCAGTTCTTC.

This chain links TRBV7-9 with TRBJ1-2; D unresolved. Germline V lookup: CDR1 SEHNR, CDR2 FQNEAQ (reference sequence). Trimming took 1 base from V and 7 from J, leaving 7 bases between them. The CDR3 loop spans 12 amino acids. This CDR3 is CASSLDRSGYTF. The CDR3 DNA reads TGTGCCAGCAGCTTAGACAGATCTGGCTACACCTTC.

The chain carries TRBV12-5 and TRBJ1-6, with 7 nucleotides matching TRBD1. The CDR3 has 15 residues. Germline V lookup: CDR1 LGHNT, CDR2 FRNRAP. The J segment lost 5 bases and the V segment lost 1 base, leaving 2 bases of the junction unmatched. The CDR3 loop reads CASGLGDSHNSPLHF. In DNA, the CDR3 is TGTGCTAGTGGTTTGGGGGACAGCCATAATTCACCCCTCCACTTT.

The chain combines TRBV7-2 with TRBJ2-5; TRBD2 matches 7 bases. The junction had 4 bases not matched to a gene; V was cut back by 6 bases and J by 0 bases. Per the germline V gene, CDR1 is SGHTA and CDR2 is FQGNSA. This CDR3 is built from 14 residues. The CDR3 here is CASSLADYQETQYF. The CDR3 nucleotides are TGTGCCAGCAGTCTAGCGGACTACCAAGAGACCCAGTACTTC.

The CDR3 nucleotides read TGTGCCAGCAGATATACTAGCGGGGGAACAGATACGCAGTATTTT. Translating it yields CASRYTSGGTDTQYF. This chain connects TRBV6-5 to TRBJ2-3; 11 positions agree with TRBD2. With 6 bases clipped from V and 3 bases from J, the junction kept 5 bases outside the gene matches. The CDR3 is 15 amino acids. In germline, CDR1 is MNHEY, CDR2 SVGAGI.

V is TRBV7-2 and J is TRBJ1-5; D perhaps matches TRBD1 (6 bases). The CDR3 runs 15 residues. V was shortened by 1 base and J by 2 bases, with 9 bases between the two germline ends. Germline CDR1 is SGHTA and CDR2 is FQGNSA. The DNA for the CDR3 is TGTGCCAGCAGCTTAGAACAGGGCCGCAATCAGCCCCAGCATTTT. Translating it yields CASSLEQGRNQPQHF.

The gene calls are TRBV12-3 or TRBV12-4 and TRBJ2-3, with 10 bases lining up with TRBD2. The CDR3 has 11 amino acids. Germline trimming cut 5 bases from V and 11 bases from J; bases unmatched to any gene: 1. DNA of the CDR3: TGTGCCAGCAGTCGACTAGCGGGGCAGTATTTT. As protein: CASSRLAGQYF.

This clone has only a few counts. This chain uses TRBV18 with TRBJ1-2, with D maybe TRBD1 (6 bases). The V end was cut by 3 bases, the J end by 5 bases, with 13 bases between. The length of the CDR3 is 14 residues. CDR1 and CDR2 (germline): KGHSH, LQKENI. The CDR3 loop reads CASSPLQGPYGYTF. The CDR3 DNA is TGTGCCAGCTCACCCCTACAGGGACCATATGGCTACACCTTC.

V gene TRBV5-1 combines with J gene TRBJ1-2; maybe TRBD1 (5 bases). CDR3 length: 13 residues. Germline V gene lookup returns CDR1 SGHRS and CDR2 YFSETQ. The ends were cut back, 4 bases at V and 8 bases at J, with 15 bases in the middle. For the CDR3, the DNA is TGCGCCAGCAGCCCGGACGGGACTGTGGGCTACACCTTC. Encoded protein: CASSPDGTVGYTF.

This clone was seen a single time. This sequence joins TRBV6-5 and TRBJ1-2; perhaps TRBD1 as D (5 bases). V was pared by 6 bases and J by 5 bases, with 16 bases between. Germline V CDR1 and CDR2: MNHEY, SVGAGI. CDR3 length: 14 amino acids. CDR3 bases: TGTGCCAGCAGACGGGGGGTTTGGGAATATGGCTACACCTTC. Its translation: CASRRGVWEYGYTF.